The T cell receptor beta chain described here comes from a study of T-cell memory formation after mild COVID-19. Overall study: Largely donor-specific TCR clusters were found. General study points: Clones from the second wave (peaking day 37) had unconfirmed SARS-CoV-2 specificity.

CDR3 length: 16 amino acids. V was trimmed by 4 bases and J by 0 bases, leaving 14 bases between them. 5'RACE with constant-segment primers yielded barcoded, UMI-tagged TCR alpha and TCR beta cDNA libraries. TCRdb re-analysed the 5' RACE reads in MiXCR, keeping a single row per CDR3 protein. The sample comprises a few hundred thousand distinct CDR3 sequences, over 9.5% of which are singletons, and around 2.9% rests with the top ten. This clonotype appeared many times. Its antigen is unknown. This sequence originates from a man younger than 35 who had mild COVID-19 (a few samples of this study predate the infection). Cell type and time point are not known. V usage is TRBV23-1 and J usage is TRBJ2-3; D is possibly TRBD1 (6 bases). TRBV23-1 is assigned to the ORF class and has an uncertain function. Sample: PBMCs or a T cell subset sorted from them (not recorded which). The CDR3 loop reads CASSRRDITSTDTQYF. CDR3 coding DNA: TGCGCCAGCAGTCGAAGGGACATTACTAGCACAGATACGCAGTATTTT.